The clone carrying this T cell receptor (beta chain) was seen ten or more times. Its antigen is as yet unknown. The data derive from a study of early T cells in non-severe SARS-CoV-2 infection. Overall study: Alpha and beta chains were unpaired, from unsorted whole-blood bulk RNA.

Separate cDNA molecules each had unique molecular identifiers attached to them. TCRdb re-called the 5' RACE reads with MiXCR, one entry per CDR3 protein. The sample holds under 35,000 distinct CDR3 sequences, around 5% seen once. Germline V CDR1 and CDR2: DFQATT, SNEGSKA (reference sequence). The CDR3 has 15 amino acids. V dropped 6 bases and J dropped 4; count of bases not matched to a gene: 11. Overall study findings and caveats: Matches to VDJdb favored anti-spike CD8 responses and missed private and CD4 specificities.

The clonotype comes from an adult who was a healthcare worker with PCR-confirmed SARS-CoV-2 infection or an uninfected control (not recorded which). Sequencing used whole blood. The chain combines TRBV20-1 with TRBJ2-3, with 9 positions matching TRBD2. The CDR3 nucleotides are TGCAGTGCCCCCCTTAGCGGGAGAGGCGCAGATACGCAGTATTTT. Residues: CSAPLSGRGADTQYF.